This T cell receptor beta chain comes out of a study of tumor-infiltrating lymphocytes in primary liver carcinoma. Study-level information: Subjects presented with primary liver carcinoma managed by surgical resection. Study findings and constraints: Against blood, tumors held a significantly higher top-250-clone fraction (p = 0.039). Since the samples were bulk and unsorted, the CD4+ and CD8+ repertoires were not compared.

Using a constant-region primer together with ProtoScript II reverse transcriptase, TCR beta cDNA was made from approximately 0.55 ug of total RNA. A slightly modified ARM-PCR protocol with three nested multiplex PCR rounds produced these TCR beta libraries. A C-beta reverse primer was combined with TRBV1-TRBV30 forward primers in the first two PCR rounds, and each round had about 10 cycles. Each CDR3 protein gets one entry after TCRdb re-called the multiplex PCR reads with MiXCR. The sample lists fewer than 350,000 distinct CDR3 sequences, about 62% occurring once. Both blood RNA, taken from unsorted whole blood, and germline DNA were extracted. About this clonotype: What it binds is unknown.

CDR1 and CDR2 from the germline V gene are MGHRA and YSYEKL. This CDR3 is 15 amino acids long. Trimming removed 2 bases from V and 5 bases from J, with 12 bases in between. This chain uses TRBV4-1 with TRBJ2-2, with D possibly TRBD1 on 5 matching bases. The specimen sequenced was peripheral blood. The TCR originated in a man aged 40-55 years with primary liver carcinoma and hepatitis B virus infection. The CDR3 here is CASSQRIGVTGELFF. CDR3 in DNA: TGCGCCAGCAGCCAAAGGATAGGGGTTACCGGGGAGCTGTTTTTT.